Below, 30 T cell receptor beta chains from the same sample are listed, as sequenced in a study of blood T cell repertoires in COVID-19 (dated by TCRdb to 2018 to 2021). Libraries were constructed by the immunoSEQ multiplex PCR assay. As stored in TCRdb, this immuneACCESS dataset retains in-frame rearrangements with V and J assigned. A fraction of the clones does not appear; measured against another copy, unresolved V genes explain less than half of the discrepancy, and the remainder lacks a known reason. The sample table shows 40,000 to 50,000 clones, and approximately 85% are seen once. The ten largest clonotypes hold about 40% of the sample. Material for sequencing was peripheral blood. These receptor sequences come from a man in his forties or fifties with active or convalescent COVID-19.

The V gene is TRBV6-4, the J gene TRBJ2-2; tentative D call: TRBD2 (6 bases). The CDR3 spans 14 residues. Germline V CDR1 and CDR2: MRHNA, SNTAGT. V dropped 6 bases and J dropped 2 bases, with 10 bases sitting between them. The CDR3 DNA reads as TGTGCCAGCAGAGTGGACTATAACACCGGGGAGCTGTTTTTT. This sequence encodes CASRVDYNTGELFF.

The V call is TRBV5-6, the J call TRBJ1-2; a weak D match, TRBD1 (6 bases). Between the trimmed V and J ends, which lost 4 bases and 3 bases, there was a span of 16 bases. Looked up from germline, CDR1 is SGHDT and CDR2 is YYEEEE. The CDR3 has 15 residues. Here the CDR3 reads CASSQRGGSDYGYTF. For the CDR3, the DNA is TGTGCCAGCAGCCAACGGGGGGGCTCAGACTATGGCTACACCTTC.

The CDR3 DNA is TGTGCCACCACCTCAGGGGGTCTGGGCAATGAGCAGTTCTTC. This gives the protein CATTSGGLGNEQFF. This sequence joins TRBV24-1 and TRBJ2-1, with 7 bases lining up with TRBD1. V was pared by 8 bases and J by 6 bases, with 9 bases of the junction left unmatched. This CDR3 has 14 amino acids. Germline V CDR1 and CDR2: KGHDR, SFDVKD.

The chain employs TRBV4-3 and TRBJ2-2; D gene ambiguous. V was clipped by 0 bases and J by 6 bases, with 8 bases between them. The length of the CDR3 is 14 residues. CDR1 and CDR2 from the germline V gene are LGHNA and YSLEER. The CDR3 DNA reads TGCGCCAGCAGCCAAGATCCGACTCCCGGGGAGCTGTTTTTT. Translation gives CASSQDPTPGELFF.

This clone was detected once. V and J are TRBV6-6 and TRBJ2-7, with 8 bases matching TRBD2. There are 14 residues in the CDR3. Trimming cost V 0 bases and J 2 bases; bases outside gene matches: 0. Germline-derived CDR1 and CDR2 are MNHNY and SVGAGI (reference sequence). The CDR3 protein is CASSYSSGAYEQYF. The CDR3 nucleotides read TGTGCCAGCAGTTACTCTAGCGGGGCCTACGAGCAGTACTTC.

The V call is TRBV4-3, the J call TRBJ2-3; 8 nucleotides align to TRBD1. The J segment lost 2 bases and the V segment lost 0 bases, leaving 4 bases of the junction unmatched. Germline V gene lookup returns CDR1 LGHNA and CDR2 YSLEER. This CDR3 region has 16 residues. The CDR3 DNA reads as TGCGCCAGCAGCCAAGATACAGGGGGTATCACAGATACGCAGTATTTT. Amino acids: CASSQDTGGITDTQYF.

The chain links TRBV6-5 to TRBJ1-6; TRBD1 matches at 8 bases. This CDR3 spans 15 amino acids. Germline assignment: CDR1 MNHEY and CDR2 SVGAGI. Trimming at V came to 2 bases and at J to 7 bases, leaving 4 bases not matched to a gene. This chain's CDR3 is CASSYQTGVNSPLHF. DNA of the CDR3: TGTGCCAGCAGTTACCAGACAGGGGTAAATTCACCCCTCCACTTT.

CDR3 sequence reads: CASSAGQGVGPRTF. The CDR3 coding sequence is TGTGCCAGCAGCGCCGGACAGGGGGTTGGACCACGCACCTTC. The chain recombines TRBV9 with TRBJ1-2, with 10 bases matching TRBD1. The length of the CDR3 is 14 residues. Germline CDR1 is SGDLS and CDR2 is YYNGEE. The junction had 12 bases not matched to a gene; V was cut back by 3 bases and J by 13 bases.

The chain has TRBV7-9 and TRBJ1-1; 9 positions match TRBD1. The CDR3 runs 16 residues. CDR1 and CDR2 from the germline V gene are SEHNR and FQNEAQ (reference sequence). Trimming cost V 6 bases and J 5 bases; bases outside gene matches: 13. Written as DNA, the CDR3 is TGTGCCAGCAGTCTGAAACATAAGGACAGGGGTACTGAAGCTTTCTTT. This translates into CASSLKHKDRGTEAFF.

The chain is built from TRBV29-1 and TRBJ2-1; 7 positions agree with TRBD2. V shed 7 bases, J shed 7 bases, and the junction held 7 bases outside the gene matches. Germline lookup yields CDR1 SQVTM and CDR2 ANQGSEA. This CDR3 comprises 12 residues. The CDR3 DNA reads as TGCAGCGACCGGGACTACGGGAATGAGCAGTTCTTC. Its protein product is CSDRDYGNEQFF.

This chain links TRBV30 with TRBJ1-6, with D hard to call. The V end lost 5 bases, the J end lost 6 bases, and 5 bases lay between the germline ends. The CDR3 runs 11 residues. Germline values: CDR1 GTSNPN, CDR2 SVGIG (reference sequence). The CDR3 here is CAWAINSPLHF. Here the CDR3 DNA reads TGTGCCTGGGCCATTAATTCACCCCTCCACTTT.

The genes are TRBV13 and TRBJ2-1, with D possibly matching TRBD1 (5 bases). Germline loops: CDR1 PRHDT, CDR2 FYEKMQ (reference sequence). CDR3 size: 12 residues. Trimming removed 1 base at V and 9 bases at J, with 7 bases between. This CDR3 reads CASSLDQGEQFF. In nucleotides, the CDR3 is TGTGCCAGCAGCTTAGACCAGGGTGAGCAGTTCTTC.

Only one count was recorded for this clone. This chain uses TRBV29-1 with TRBJ1-1; a possible D gene is TRBD1 (5 bases). Germline V lookup: CDR1 SQVTM, CDR2 ANQGSEA. Between the trimmed V and J ends, which lost 3 bases and 0 bases, there was a span of 8 bases. The CDR3 runs to 13 residues. In DNA, the CDR3 is TGCAGCGTTGATCACAGGATGAACACTGAAGCTTTCTTT. Translating it yields CSVDHRMNTEAFF.

V is TRBV10-1 and J is TRBJ2-2; TRBD2 aligns across 7 bases. The CDR3 is 14 residues long. Germline lookup yields CDR1 WNHNN and CDR2 SYGVQD (reference sequence). V lost 7 bases, J lost 1 base, and 3 bases stayed unmatched. The CDR3 loop is CASKASGNTGELFF. CDR3 DNA: TGCGCCAGCAAGGCTAGCGGGAACACCGGGGAGCTGTTTTTT.

This chain uses TRBV7-6 with TRBJ1-1, with a weak D call TRBD1 (5 bases). Between the trimmed V and J ends, which lost 5 bases and 2 bases, there was a span of 15 bases. CDR1 and CDR2 (germline): SGHVS, FNYEAQ. This CDR3 has 15 amino acids. The CDR3 here is CASSGGLAGNTEAFF. The CDR3 DNA reads TGTGCCAGCAGCGGGGGGTTAGCAGGAAACACTGAAGCTTTCTTT.

The J gene is TRBJ2-7, the V gene TRBV6-4; 7 bases line up with TRBD1. Per germline, CDR1 MRHNA and CDR2 SNTAGT. The CDR3 extends over 14 amino acids. V gave up 0 bases and J gave up 6 bases; unmatched junction bases: 5. The CDR3 DNA reads as TGTGCCAGCAGTGACTCGAGGTCAGGGGGCGAGCAGTACTTC. It codes for CASSDSRSGGEQYF.

V and J are TRBV27 and TRBJ2-7, with 12 bases lining up with TRBD2. Germline assignment: CDR1 MNHEY and CDR2 SMNVEV (reference sequence). With 6 bases clipped from V and 9 bases from J, the junction kept 6 bases outside the gene matches. This CDR3 is built from 13 residues. The CDR3 protein is CASRRTSGIGQYF. The CDR3 region has the DNA TGTGCCAGCAGGAGGACTAGCGGGATCGGGCAGTACTTC.

Only a few counts were recorded for this clone. The chain employs TRBV5-1 and TRBJ1-2; D is possibly TRBD1 (6 bases). The V and J ends lost 5 bases and 4 bases respectively, with 15 bases between them. Germline V CDR1 and CDR2: SGHRS, YFSETQ. This CDR3 is built from 14 residues. CDR3 nucleotides: TGCGCCAGCAGTTCGGGACAAAGTTCCTATGGCTACACCTTC. Translating it yields CASSSGQSSYGYTF.

The chain is built from TRBV4-1 and TRBJ2-1; no firm D call. Germline V gene data show CDR1 as MGHRA and CDR2 as YSYEKL. V was cut by 1 base and J by 5 bases, with 12 bases left in between. This CDR3 contains 15 residues. The CDR3 bases are TGCGCCAGCAGCCAAGCCCCTGATAGTGACAATGAGCAGTTCTTC. Protein sequence: CASSQAPDSDNEQFF.

In its sample, this clone was seen a few times. The chain employs TRBV5-5 and TRBJ2-2; 9 bases match TRBD1. The V gene's germline CDR1 is SGHKS and CDR2 YYEKEE (reference sequence). There are 18 residues in the CDR3. The junction had 11 bases not matched to a gene; V was cut back by 4 bases and J by 1 base. CDR3 protein: CASSPVPGQGVNTGELFF. CDR3 nucleotides: TGTGCCAGCAGCCCCGTTCCGGGACAGGGAGTGAACACCGGGGAGCTGTTTTTT.

The rearrangement uses TRBV6-1 and TRBJ2-5; D is unresolved. The CDR3 length is 16 residues. V lost 1 base and J 4 bases, leaving 16 bases between the germline ends. Per germline, CDR1 MNHNS and CDR2 SASEGT. CDR3 residues: CASSEDYRVLVETQYF. As DNA, the CDR3 is TGTGCCAGCAGTGAAGATTACCGGGTTCTGGTAGAGACCCAGTACTTC.

CDR3 bases: TGTGCCAGCAGCTTTTCGATTTTAGCGGGAGGTCCCTACGAGCAGTACTTC. Its protein is CASSFSILAGGPYEQYF. The rearrangement uses TRBV11-2 and TRBJ2-7; 10 bases match TRBD2. The CDR3 sequence is 17 residues long. The junction had 10 bases not matched to a gene; V was cut back by 3 bases and J by 2 bases. CDR1 is SGHAT, CDR2 FQNNGV, per germline.

This clone came up once. This chain links TRBV12-5 with TRBJ1-2; the match to TRBD1 covers 7 bases. The CDR3 contains 14 residues. Germline values: CDR1 LGHNT, CDR2 FRNRAP. Trimming cost V 3 bases and J 4 bases; bases outside gene matches: 5. CDR3 in amino acids: CASGFGTALYGYTF. CDR3 in DNA: TGTGCTAGTGGTTTCGGGACAGCACTCTATGGCTACACCTTC.

The V call is TRBV6-5, the J call TRBJ1-4; D perhaps matches TRBD1 (6 bases). Deletions cut 7 bases from V and 8 bases from J, with 17 bases between. CDR3 size: 14 residues. Germline V gene lookup returns CDR1 MNHEY and CDR2 SVGAGI. The CDR3 is CASTKKGEWEKLFF. The CDR3 DNA is TGTGCCAGCACTAAGAAGGGGGAATGGGAAAAACTGTTTTTT.

This clone was observed a single time. The chain carries TRBV9 and TRBJ2-1; D may be TRBD2 (6 bases). This CDR3 contains 15 residues. CDR1 is SGDLS and CDR2 is YYNGEE in the germline V gene. V lost 3 bases and J 3 bases, leaving 13 bases between the germline ends. The CDR3 DNA is TGTGCCAGCAGCGAATCCTGGCGGGGCTACAATGAGCAGTTCTTC. Its translation is CASSESWRGYNEQFF.

V is TRBV5-1 and J is TRBJ2-5; TRBD1 is a possible D gene (6 bases). The CDR3 covers 14 residues. Germline loops: CDR1 SGHRS, CDR2 YFSETQ. V lost 1 base, J lost 4 bases, and 11 bases lay in between. The CDR3 sequence is CASSLTGNGETQYF. The CDR3 bases are TGCGCCAGCAGCTTGACAGGGAACGGAGAGACCCAGTACTTC.

This rearrangement joins TRBV30 to TRBJ2-3; tentative D call: TRBD1 (5 bases). This CDR3 has 12 residues. V was clipped by 5 bases and J by 1 base, with 7 bases between them. Looked up from germline, CDR1 is GTSNPN and CDR2 is SVGIG (reference sequence). CDR3 in amino acids: CAWGARTDTQYF. The CDR3 DNA reads as TGTGCCTGGGGGGCCCGCACAGATACGCAGTATTTT.

This chain uses TRBV18 with TRBJ2-3; TRBD2 aligns across 13 bases. The CDR3 has 16 residues. CDR1 is KGHSH, CDR2 LQKENI, per germline. V lost 1 base to trimming and J lost 5 bases; unmatched junction nucleotides: 3. The CDR3 loop reads CASSPRTSGSKDTQYF. CDR3 nucleotides: TGTGCCAGCTCACCACGGACTAGCGGGAGTAAAGATACGCAGTATTTT.

This chain joins TRBV6-5 and TRBJ1-1; D is unclear. V lost 6 bases, J lost 1 base, and 9 bases lay in between. This CDR3 is 13 amino acids long. Germline CDR1 and CDR2: MNHEY and SVGAGI. DNA of the CDR3: TGTGCCAGCAGCCGATACAGGAACACTGAAGCTTTCTTT. Residues: CASSRYRNTEAFF.

The chain joins TRBV24-1 to TRBJ2-1, with D perhaps matching TRBD2 (5 bases). CDR3 length equals 15 residues. Between the trimmed V and J ends, which lost 3 bases and 8 bases, there was a span of 16 bases. The germline V gene has CDR1 KGHDR and CDR2 SFDVKD. Here the CDR3 reads CATSDPVRSGYEQFF. In DNA form, the CDR3 reads TGTGCCACCAGTGATCCTGTGCGGTCGGGATATGAGCAGTTCTTC.